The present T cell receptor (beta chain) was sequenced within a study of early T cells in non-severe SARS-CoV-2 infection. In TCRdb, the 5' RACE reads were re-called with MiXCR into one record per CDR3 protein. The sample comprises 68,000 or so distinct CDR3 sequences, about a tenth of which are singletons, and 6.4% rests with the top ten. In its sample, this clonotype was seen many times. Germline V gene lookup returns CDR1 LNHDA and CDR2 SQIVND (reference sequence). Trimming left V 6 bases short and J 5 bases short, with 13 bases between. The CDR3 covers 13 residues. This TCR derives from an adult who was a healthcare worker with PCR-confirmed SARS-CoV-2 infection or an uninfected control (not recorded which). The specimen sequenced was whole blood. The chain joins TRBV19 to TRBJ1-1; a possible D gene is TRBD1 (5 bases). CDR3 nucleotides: TGTGCCAGTAGCCTTGGGGGACGAACTGAAGCTTTCTTT. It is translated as CASSLGGRTEAFF. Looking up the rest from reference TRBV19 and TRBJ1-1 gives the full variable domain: DGGITQSPKYLFRKEGQNVTLSCEQNLNHDAMYWYRQDPGQGLRLIYYSQIVNDFQKGDIAEGYSVSREKKESFPLTVTSAQKNPTAFYLCASSLGGRTEAFFGQGTRLTVV.